This record looks at one T cell receptor beta chain sequence and its context. Generated by immunoSEQ multiplex PCR, the TCRdb table keeps only in-frame clones and is missing some. The sample lists nearly 80,000 clones, 84% seen once, with roughly 25% in the top ten. These data originate in a study of OX40 agonist ivuxolimab in advanced cancers. Trimming pared 0 bases from V and 1 base from J, leaving 12 bases between. Germline CDR1 is SGHDT and CDR2 is YYEEEE. CDR3 length equals 16 residues. This clonotype was sampled from an adult with an advanced solid tumor such as melanoma, head and neck, liver or kidney cancer. This specimen consisted of CD4+ or CD8+ T cells sorted from blood, obtained in a trial of the OX40 agonist ivuxolimab. The chain joins TRBV5-6 to TRBJ2-3; D uncertain. Here the CDR3 reads CASSLALGTGTDTQYF. The CDR3 coding sequence is TGTGCCAGCAGCTTGGCCCTTGGAACTGGCACAGATACGCAGTATTTT.